This TCR beta chain is from a study of HIV-infected patients and healthy controls. TCRdb redid the calling of the 5' RACE reads with MiXCR, one entry per CDR3 protein. Here the sample spans about 67,000 distinct CDR3 sequences, 15% to 20% being singletons. The V and J ends lost 1 base and 8 bases respectively, with 14 bases between them. The length of the CDR3 is 14 residues. The germline V gene encodes CDR1 SEHNR and CDR2 FQNEAQ (reference sequence). This clonotype was seen a few times. Sequencing was performed on CD4+ T cells from blood. The V call is TRBV7-9, the J call TRBJ1-2; no definite D call. The receptor was isolated from a human donor in good health. CDR3 nucleotide sequence: TGTGCCAGCAGCTTAGGAGCACCTGCGAGGGGCTACACCTTC. It translates to CASSLGAPARGYTF.